This T cell receptor (beta chain) was sequenced in a study of blood T cells in healthy people across ages. A second PCR, run for roughly 6 to 11 cycles, used a sample-barcoded 5' primer plus a J-beta primer mix. TCRdb reanalysed the 5' RACE reads using MiXCR and keeps one entry per CDR3 protein. The data hold hundreds of thousands of distinct CDR3 sequences, with 30% to 45% observed a single time. V was trimmed by 7 bases and J by 5 bases, leaving 14 bases between them. The CDR3 spans 13 residues. The J gene is TRBJ1-1, the V gene TRBV12-3 or TRBV12-4, with D maybe TRBD1 (5 bases). Input material: blood. The clonotype comes from a man between 18 and 29 years old in good health. CDR3: CASNGLGGTEAFF. The CDR3 DNA is TGTGCCAGCAATGGATTGGGGGGGACTGAAGCTTTCTTT.